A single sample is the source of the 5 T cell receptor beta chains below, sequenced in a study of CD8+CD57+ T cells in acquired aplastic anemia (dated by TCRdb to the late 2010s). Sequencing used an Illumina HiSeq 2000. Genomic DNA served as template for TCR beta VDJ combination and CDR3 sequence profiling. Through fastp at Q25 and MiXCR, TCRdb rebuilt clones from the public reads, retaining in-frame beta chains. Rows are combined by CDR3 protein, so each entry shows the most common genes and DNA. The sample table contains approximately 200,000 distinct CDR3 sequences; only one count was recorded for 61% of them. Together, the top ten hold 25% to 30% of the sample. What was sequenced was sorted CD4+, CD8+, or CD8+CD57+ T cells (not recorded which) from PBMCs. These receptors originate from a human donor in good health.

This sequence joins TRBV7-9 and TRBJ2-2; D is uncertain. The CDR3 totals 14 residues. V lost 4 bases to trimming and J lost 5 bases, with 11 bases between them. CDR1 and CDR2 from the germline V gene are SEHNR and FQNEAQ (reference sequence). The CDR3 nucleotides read TGTGCCAGCAGCTCGTCGTTGAGTACCGGGGAGCTGTTTTTT. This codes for CASSSSLSTGELFF. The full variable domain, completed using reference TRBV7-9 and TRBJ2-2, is DTGVSQNPRHKITKRGQNVTFRCDPISEHNRLYWYRQTLGQGPEFLTYFQNEAQLEKSRLLSDRFSAERPKGSFSTLEIQRTEQGDSAMYLCASSSSLSTGELFFGEGSRLTVL.

The CDR3 DNA follows: TGTGCCAGCAGCGTGGACAGGGTGGGTGAGACCCAGTACTTC. Protein sequence: CASSVDRVGETQYF. V usage is TRBV12-3 or TRBV12-4 and J usage is TRBJ2-5, with 8 bases fitting TRBD1. The CDR3 has 14 residues. Trimming took 6 bases from V and 5 from J; bases not matched to a gene: 8.

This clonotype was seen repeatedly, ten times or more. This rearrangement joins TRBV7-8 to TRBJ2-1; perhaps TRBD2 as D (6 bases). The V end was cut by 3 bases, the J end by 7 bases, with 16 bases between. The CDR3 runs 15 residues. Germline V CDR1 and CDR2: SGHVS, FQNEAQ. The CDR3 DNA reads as TGTGCCAGCAGCTTGGGAGACGGGAGATGGAATGAGCAGTTCTTC. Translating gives CASSLGDGRWNEQFF.

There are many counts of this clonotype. CDR3 region: CASEGQGAVSETQYF. The CDR3 nucleotides are TGTGCCAGCGAAGGGCAGGGGGCTGTGTCAGAGACCCAGTACTTC. The rearrangement joins TRBV3-1 to TRBJ2-5, with 8 bases lining up with TRBD1. Germline-derived CDR1 and CDR2 are LGHDT and YNNKEL (reference sequence). The length of the CDR3 is 15 residues. V shed 8 bases and J 4 bases; nucleotides not matched to a gene: 12.

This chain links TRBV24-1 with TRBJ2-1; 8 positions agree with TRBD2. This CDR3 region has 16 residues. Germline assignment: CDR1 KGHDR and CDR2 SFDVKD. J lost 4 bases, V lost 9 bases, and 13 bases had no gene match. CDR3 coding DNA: TGTGCCACCGGAATGACTAGCGAGAGCCTGTACAATGAGCAGTTCTTC. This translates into CATGMTSESLYNEQFF.